Reported below is one T cell receptor (beta chain). TCRdb's copy holds only in-frame clones and misses some; the assay was immunoSEQ multiplex PCR. The profile shows around 190,000 clones, roughly 90% of them singletons. The data derive from a study of blood T cell repertoires in COVID-19. Looked up from germline, CDR1 is KGHSH and CDR2 is LQKENI. V lost 5 bases and J lost 4, with 12 bases in between. This CDR3 has 13 residues. The TCR originated in a man aged 65 to 79 with active or convalescent COVID-19. The rearrangement uses TRBV18 and TRBJ2-7; D call uncertain. Sequencing was performed on peripheral blood. The CDR3 DNA reads as TGTGCCAGCTCATCTACGAAGAATTACGAGCAGTACTTC. It codes for CASSSTKNYEQYF.